This T cell receptor (beta chain) was observed in a study of T cell repertoires in cytomegalovirus infection. This clonotype was observed a few times. The antigen is not known. TCRdb reanalysed the reads using MiXCR and keeps one entry per CDR3 protein. Of roughly 570,000 distinct CDR3 sequences in the sample, just under 40% are singletons; the top ten hold around 46%. Germline CDR1 reads KGHDR; CDR2 reads SFDVKD. V was pared by 4 bases and J by 5 bases, with 14 bases between. There are 14 residues in the CDR3. Sequenced material: cultured PBMCs, taken from culture after CMV antigen stimulation. The chain recombines TRBV24-1 with TRBJ2-7; weak D call: TRBD1 (5 bases). This clonotype was obtained from a human donor in good health (CMV status not recorded). Some clones in this sample may be carry-over from other donors' samples. CDR3 sequence: CATSDVDTNDEQYF. CDR3 nucleotide sequence: TGTGCCACCAGTGACGTGGACACCAATGACGAGCAGTACTTC.